The source of this T cell receptor (beta chain) is a study of T cell changes during pregnancy in multiple sclerosis. After removal of 5 bases from V and 6 bases from J, the junction contained 8 bases not matched to a gene. The CDR3 has 14 residues. The V gene's germline CDR1 is MNHEY and CDR2 SVGAGI. Measured with immunoSEQ multiplex PCR; TCRdb has only the in-frame clones, and not every one. The sample records about 68,000 clones, about nine tenths being singletons. This clonotype originated in a female donor with multiple sclerosis, enrolled in a pregnancy study. The V gene is TRBV6-5, the J gene TRBJ1-2; TRBD1 aligns across 8 bases. Sequenced here: peripheral blood, sampled in the third trimester of pregnancy. CDR3 protein: CASSGEQGENGYTF. In nucleotides, the CDR3 is TGTGCCAGCAGTGGAGAACAGGGGGAAAATGGCTACACCTTC.